Given below is one T cell receptor beta chain in context. Its antigen is undetermined. These data are taken from a study of T cell repertoires in cytomegalovirus infection. Germline values: CDR1 MDHEN, CDR2 SYDVKM. This CDR3 is 12 amino acids long. Trimming left V 7 bases short and J 5 bases short, with 11 bases between. TCRdb analysed the reads with MiXCR anew, one entry per CDR3 protein. Among around 800,000 distinct CDR3 sequences listed, 30% to 35% were seen once. J is TRBJ1-2 and V is TRBV28; TRBD1 might be the D (5 bases). Sequencing used cultured CD8+ T cells from PBMCs, obtained from culture after CMV antigen stimulation. This TCR came from a human donor in good health (CMV status not recorded). Some clones in this sample may be carry-over from other donors' samples. The CDR3 sequence is CASTQQAYGYTF. In DNA, the CDR3 is TGTGCCAGCACCCAACAGGCTTATGGCTACACCTTC.